This TCR beta chain was observed in a study of T cells in localized non-small cell lung cancer (dated by TCRdb to 2020 to 2021). Turning to the overall study: T cell repertoires of more than 200 early-stage NSCLC patients were analyzed, with tumors being compared against uninvolved tumor-adjacent lungs. The cohort consisted of 200 to 300 treatment-naive NSCLC patients whose localized lung tumors had been resected. Of the NSCLC patients, fewer than 150 were male and approximately 110 were female, and the mean age was around 66 years. The paper's findings and limits, for the study overall: Higher blood T cell density associated with longer overall survival, while higher adjacent-lung clonality associated with shorter survival. Uninvolved tumor-adjacent lung showed the highest T cell clonality, higher than tumor, which suggests more focused antigenic responses in the adjacent lung. Because multi-region tumor sequencing was not done, intratumor heterogeneity could not be ruled out. A median of around 50 of the top 100 tumor clones were detected in paired uninvolved adjacent lung, and around 27 of these tumor clones were also found among the top 100 clones of the paired uninvolved adjacent lung. Because the study design was exploratory, TCR variables were selected using unadjusted p-values without false-discovery rate correction.

At diagnosis, tumor, uninvolved tumor-adjacent lung and peripheral blood were collected and then preserved as a mix of FFPE and fresh-frozen material. For TCR repertoire profiling, blood samples were analyzed in the form of peripheral blood mononuclear cells. V and J lose 2 bases and 5 bases, and a span of 15 bases separates them. The germline V gene sets CDR1 to ENHRY and CDR2 to SYGVKD. The CDR3 numbers 15 residues from cysteine through phenylalanine. Of the read, only the CDR3 DNA is kept; its 45 bases are in frame from base 1. In this sample, this clone turned up once. Its antigen target is currently unknown. No per-base quality is available; no much larger clone lies one base away. TCR beta CDR3 regions were sequenced from DNA using the immunoSEQ Assay. The source study handled its data this way. T cell density was computed as TCR beta template counts normalized to usable DNA estimated by amplifying housekeeping genes. Using the preseqR package, richness was estimated by extrapolating to 120,000 templates for tissue samples and 400,000 templates for PBMC samples. Clonality was defined by subtracting Pielou's evenness from one. Tissue-enriched TCRs were identified by differential abundance testing using productive amino-acid clonotypes, minimum total count 5 and alpha 0.1. Repertoire overlap between compartments was quantified with the Jaccard Index and Morisita Overlap Index. GLIPH grouped TCR beta CDR3s together with public tetramer-defined viral CDR3s, and a viral motif had to include at least three viral sequences and show V-gene enrichment. This immuneACCESS table, as held by TCRdb, lists in-frame sequences with V and J called but not all clones. Of the missing ones, under half trace to an unresolved V gene in checked studies; the others have no known cause. For V, J and clone size, that table is used; D and trimming come from the DNA. In this sample the table shows roughly 19,000 clones, around 86% of which occur a single time. Jointly, the top ten make up more than 10% of the sample.

The TCR originated in a man aged 35 to 69 with stage II squamous cell lung carcinoma. The rearrangement joined TRBV10-3 to TRBJ2-5; the D segment cannot be called with confidence. Sequenced material: PBMCs, taken before any cancer treatment. CDR3 protein: CAISEGHPEGETQYF. At the DNA level, the sequence is TGTGCCATCAGTGAGGGGCACCCCGAAGGGGAGACCCAGTACTTC.